Sequencing of this T cell receptor beta chain was carried out in a study of T cell responses to AZD1222 COVID-19 vaccine. Using immunoSEQ multiplex PCR, the repertoire was profiled, and TCRdb retains in-frame clones only, with some absent. The sample comprises about 73,000 clones, about 88% of which are singletons, and 9.3% rests with the top ten. Sequences were derived from peripheral blood, sampled 28 days after the second AZD1222 dose. The origin of this receptor is an adult who received the AZD1222 COVID-19 vaccine.

The CDR3 sequence: CASSPSGGIQETQYF. The CDR3 region has the DNA TGTGCCAGCTCACCTAGCGGGGGGATCCAAGAGACCCAGTACTTC. The chain is built from TRBV18 and TRBJ2-5, with 10 bases that match TRBD2. With V trimmed by 3 bases and J by 1 base, 2 bases remained unmatched. This CDR3 is 15 amino acids long. Germline loops: CDR1 KGHSH, CDR2 LQKENI.